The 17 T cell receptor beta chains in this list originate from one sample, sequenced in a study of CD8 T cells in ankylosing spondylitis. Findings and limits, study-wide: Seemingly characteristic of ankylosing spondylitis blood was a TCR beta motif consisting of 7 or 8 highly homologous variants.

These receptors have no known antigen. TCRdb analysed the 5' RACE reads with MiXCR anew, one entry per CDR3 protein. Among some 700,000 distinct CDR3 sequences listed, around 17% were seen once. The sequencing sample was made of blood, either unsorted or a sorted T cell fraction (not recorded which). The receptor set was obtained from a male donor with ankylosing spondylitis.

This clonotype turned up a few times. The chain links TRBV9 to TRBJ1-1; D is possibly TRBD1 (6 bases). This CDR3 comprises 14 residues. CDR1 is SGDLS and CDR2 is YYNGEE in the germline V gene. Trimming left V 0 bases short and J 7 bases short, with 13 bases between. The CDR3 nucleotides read TGTGCCAGCAGCGTAGGGGGGCTGGGAGTTGAAGCTTTCTTT. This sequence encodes CASSVGGLGVEAFF.

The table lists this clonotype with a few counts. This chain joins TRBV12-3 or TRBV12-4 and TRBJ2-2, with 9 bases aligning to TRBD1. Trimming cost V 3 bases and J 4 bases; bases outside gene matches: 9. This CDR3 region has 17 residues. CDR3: CASSFLPGQGVTGELFF. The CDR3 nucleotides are TGTGCCAGCAGTTTTTTACCGGGACAGGGTGTCACCGGGGAGCTGTTTTTT.

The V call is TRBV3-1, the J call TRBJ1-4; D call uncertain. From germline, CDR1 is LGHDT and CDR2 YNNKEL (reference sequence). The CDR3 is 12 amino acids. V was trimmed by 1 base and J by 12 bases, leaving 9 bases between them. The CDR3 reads CASSQAGGQLFF. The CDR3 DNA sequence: TGTGCCAGCAGCCAAGCGGGCGGGCAACTGTTTTTT. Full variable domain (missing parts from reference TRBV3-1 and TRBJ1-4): DTAVSQTPKYLVTQMGNDKSIKCEQNLGHDTMYWYKQDSKKFLKIMFSYNNKELIINETVPNRFSPKSPDKAHLNLHINSLELGDSAVYFCASSQAGGQLFFGSGTQLSVL.

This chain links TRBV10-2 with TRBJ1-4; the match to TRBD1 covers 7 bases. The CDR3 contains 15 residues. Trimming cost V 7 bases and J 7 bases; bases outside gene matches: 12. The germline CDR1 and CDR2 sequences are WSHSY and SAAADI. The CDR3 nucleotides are TGCGCCAGCACCCAGACCGGGACAGTCAGTGAAAAACTGTTTTTT. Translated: CASTQTGTVSEKLFF.

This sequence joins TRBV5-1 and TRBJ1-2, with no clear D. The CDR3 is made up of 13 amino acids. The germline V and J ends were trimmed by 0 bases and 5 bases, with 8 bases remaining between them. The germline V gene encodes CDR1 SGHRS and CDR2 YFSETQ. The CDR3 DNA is TGCGCCAGCAGCTTGGACAAAATTTATGGCTACACCTTC. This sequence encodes CASSLDKIYGYTF.

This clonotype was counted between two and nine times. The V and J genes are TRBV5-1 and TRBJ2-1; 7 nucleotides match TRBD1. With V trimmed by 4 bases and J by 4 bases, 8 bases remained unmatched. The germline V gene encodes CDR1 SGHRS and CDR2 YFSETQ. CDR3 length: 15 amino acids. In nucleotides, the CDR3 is TGCGCCAGCAGCCGGACAGGAGAAGGGTACAATGAGCAGTTCTTC. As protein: CASSRTGEGYNEQFF.

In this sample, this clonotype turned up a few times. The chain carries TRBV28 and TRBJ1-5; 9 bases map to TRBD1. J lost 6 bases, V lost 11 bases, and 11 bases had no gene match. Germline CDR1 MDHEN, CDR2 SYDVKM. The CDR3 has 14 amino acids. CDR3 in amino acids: CAVQGALLGQPQHF. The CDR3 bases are TGTGCCGTACAGGGGGCGCTCCTTGGTCAGCCCCAGCATTTT.

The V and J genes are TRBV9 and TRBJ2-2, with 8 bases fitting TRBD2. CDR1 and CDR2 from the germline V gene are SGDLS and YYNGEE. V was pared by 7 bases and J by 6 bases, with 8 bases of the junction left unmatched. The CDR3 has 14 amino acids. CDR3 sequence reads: CASSARLAPGELFF. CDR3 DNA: TGTGCCAGCTCCGCCCGACTAGCGCCCGGGGAGCTGTTTTTT.

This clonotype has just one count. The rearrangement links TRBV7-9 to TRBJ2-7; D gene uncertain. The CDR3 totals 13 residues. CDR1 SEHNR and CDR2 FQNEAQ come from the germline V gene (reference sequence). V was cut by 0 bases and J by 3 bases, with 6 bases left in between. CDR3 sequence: CASSLAPHYEQYF. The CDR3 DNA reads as TGTGCCAGCAGCTTAGCCCCACACTACGAGCAGTACTTC.

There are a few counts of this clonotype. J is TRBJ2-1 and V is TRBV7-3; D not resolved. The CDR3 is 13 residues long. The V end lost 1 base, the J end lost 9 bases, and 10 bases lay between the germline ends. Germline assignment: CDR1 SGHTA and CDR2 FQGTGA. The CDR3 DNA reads TGTGCCAGCAGCTTAAGAAACCTGGGTGAGCAGTTCTTC. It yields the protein CASSLRNLGEQFF. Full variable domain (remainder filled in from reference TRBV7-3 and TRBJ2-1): GAGVSQTPSNKVTEKGKYVELRCDPISGHTALYWYRQSLGQGPEFLIYFQGTGAADDSGLPNDRFFAVRPEGSVSTLKIQRTERGDSAVYLCASSLRNLGEQFFGPGTRLTVL.

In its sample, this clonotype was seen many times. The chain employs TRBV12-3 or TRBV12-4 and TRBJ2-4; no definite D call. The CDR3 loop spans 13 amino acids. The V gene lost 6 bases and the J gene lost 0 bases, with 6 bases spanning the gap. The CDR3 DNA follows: TGTGCCAGCAGCCCAACAGCCAAAAACATTCAGTACTTC. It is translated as CASSPTAKNIQYF.

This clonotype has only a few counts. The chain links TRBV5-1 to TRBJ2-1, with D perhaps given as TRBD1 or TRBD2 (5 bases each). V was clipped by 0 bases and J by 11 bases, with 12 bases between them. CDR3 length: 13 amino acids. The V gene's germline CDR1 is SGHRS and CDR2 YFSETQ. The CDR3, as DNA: TGCGCCAGCAGCTTGGGGGACCCCCCTCAGCAGTTCTTC. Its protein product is CASSLGDPPQQFF.

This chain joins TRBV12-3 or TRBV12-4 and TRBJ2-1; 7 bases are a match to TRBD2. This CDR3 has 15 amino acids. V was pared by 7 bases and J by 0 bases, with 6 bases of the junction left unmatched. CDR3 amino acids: CASNPLAASYNEQFF. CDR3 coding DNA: TGTGCCAGCAATCCTCTAGCGGCCTCCTACAATGAGCAGTTCTTC.

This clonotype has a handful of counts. In DNA, the CDR3 is TGTGCCAGCAGCTTCGGGTCAGCGGGAGGGACCGGGGAGCTGTTTTTT. Its protein product is CASSFGSAGGTGELFF. The chain links TRBV7-2 to TRBJ2-2; 10 bases are shared with TRBD2. Germline trimming cut 3 bases from V and 5 bases from J; bases unmatched to any gene: 6. The germline gives CDR1 SGHTA, CDR2 FQGNSA. The CDR3 covers 16 residues.

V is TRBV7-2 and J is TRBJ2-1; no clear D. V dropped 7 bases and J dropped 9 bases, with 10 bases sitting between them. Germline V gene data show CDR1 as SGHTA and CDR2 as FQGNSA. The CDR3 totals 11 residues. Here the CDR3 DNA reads TGTGCCAGCACACCGTCCGGTGAGCAGTTCTTC. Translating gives CASTPSGEQFF.

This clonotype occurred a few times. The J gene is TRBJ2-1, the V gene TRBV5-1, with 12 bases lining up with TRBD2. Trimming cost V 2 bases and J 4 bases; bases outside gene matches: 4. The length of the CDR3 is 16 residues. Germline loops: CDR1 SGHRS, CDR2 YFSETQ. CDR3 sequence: CASSFGLAGMYNEQFF. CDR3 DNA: TGCGCCAGCAGCTTCGGACTAGCGGGGATGTACAATGAGCAGTTCTTC.

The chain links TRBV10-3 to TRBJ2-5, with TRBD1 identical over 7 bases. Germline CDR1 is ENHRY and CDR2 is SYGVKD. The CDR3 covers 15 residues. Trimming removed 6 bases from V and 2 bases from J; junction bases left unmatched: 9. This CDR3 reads CAISPGQQQQETQYF. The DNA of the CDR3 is TGTGCCATCAGCCCGGGACAGCAGCAACAAGAGACCCAGTACTTC.